Listed here are 27 T cell receptor beta chains from one sample, sequenced in a study of T cell responses to AZD1222 COVID-19 vaccine. Assay: immunoSEQ multiplex PCR; the TCRdb copy retains only in-frame clones and omits some. The sample carries fewer than 200,000 clones, roughly 92% recorded once. Sequencing used peripheral blood, obtained 28 days after the second AZD1222 dose. The receptors derive from an adult who received the AZD1222 COVID-19 vaccine.

The sample holds one count of this clone. One end of the junction does not line up with germline, which may come from a read error. The sample holds other DNA sequences that translate to the same CDR3. V is TRBV7-9 and J is TRBJ2-6; D may be TRBD1 (5 bases). Germline V lookup: CDR1 SEHNR, CDR2 FQNEAQ (reference sequence). The CDR3 totals 16 residues. CDR3 loop: CASSFDSHSGANVLTF. CDR3 coding DNA: TGTGCCAGCAGCTTTGACAGCCACTCTGGAGCCAACGTCCTGACTTTC.

This clone was counted only a few times. This sequence joins TRBV5-1 and TRBJ2-2; tentatively, D is TRBD2 (6 bases). Trimming stripped 5 bases from V and 4 bases from J, with 18 bases between. The CDR3 runs to 16 residues. Germline V CDR1 and CDR2: SGHRS, YFSETQ. The CDR3 loop is CASRKTAGLITGELFF. The CDR3 coding sequence is TGCGCCAGCAGAAAAACCGCGGGACTTATCACCGGGGAGCTGTTTTTT.

The chain employs TRBV6-5 and TRBJ1-6; 7 positions match TRBD1. The junction had 5 bases not matched to a gene; V was cut back by 6 bases and J by 6 bases. Germline V CDR1 and CDR2: MNHEY, SVGAGI. This CDR3 comprises 14 residues. The CDR3 region is CASSHTGANSPLHF. The CDR3 region has the DNA TGTGCCAGCAGCCACACAGGGGCTAATTCACCCCTCCACTTT.

This clone was detected once. The genes are TRBV7-3 and TRBJ2-2; D remains unclear. V lost 4 bases, J lost 8 bases, and 14 bases lay in between. CDR1 and CDR2 (germline): SGHTA, FQGTGA. The CDR3 runs 14 residues. The CDR3 DNA sequence: TGTGCCAGCAGCTCGGGCTACCTAGGGGGGGAGCTGTTTTTT. It codes for CASSSGYLGGELFF.

Here the CDR3 reads CASSELRSKETQYF. DNA for the CDR3: TGTGCCAGCAGTGAACTGAGGTCCAAAGAGACCCAGTACTTC. The chain recombines TRBV27 with TRBJ2-5; D is ambiguous. This CDR3 spans 14 amino acids. Germline assignment: CDR1 MNHEY and CDR2 SMNVEV (reference sequence). The germline V and J ends were trimmed by 5 bases and 3 bases, with 13 bases remaining between them.

This chain connects TRBV4-3 to TRBJ2-2; 10 nucleotides match TRBD2. V was pared by 4 bases and J by 1 base, with 0 bases of the junction left unmatched. Per germline, CDR1 LGHNA and CDR2 YSLEER. The CDR3 has 15 residues. The CDR3 spells CASSRLAGNTGELFF. CDR3 sequence (DNA): TGCGCCAGCAGCCGACTAGCGGGGAACACCGGGGAGCTGTTTTTT.

V usage is TRBV4-2 and J usage is TRBJ1-4, with no clear D. Per the germline V gene, CDR1 is LGHNA and CDR2 is YNFKEQ. The CDR3 has 16 amino acids. Trimming pared 1 base from V and 0 bases from J, leaving 9 bases between. As DNA, the CDR3 is TGTGCCAGCAGCCAAGCTGGCGGAGCAACTAATGAAAAACTGTTTTTT. It encodes CASSQAGGATNEKLFF.

CDR3 residues: CASSRGSQPYEQYF. In DNA form, the CDR3 reads TGCGCCAGCAGCAGGGGGTCTCAACCCTACGAGCAGTACTTC. This chain links TRBV5-1 with TRBJ2-7; possibly TRBD1 for D (6 bases). V was pared by 4 bases and J by 2 bases, with 13 bases between. Germline V gene sequence: CDR1 SGHRS, CDR2 YFSETQ. CDR3 length: 14 amino acids.

V and J are TRBV15 and TRBJ2-7; 9 positions match TRBD1. V shed 3 bases, J shed 3 bases, and the junction held 6 bases outside the gene matches. The germline V gene encodes CDR1 LNHNV and CDR2 YYDKDF (reference sequence). The CDR3 contains 15 residues. The CDR3 loop is CATSSWDRAVYEQYF. The CDR3 nucleotides read TGTGCCACCAGCAGCTGGGACAGGGCCGTCTACGAGCAGTACTTC. The variable domain in full, completed from reference TRBV15 and TRBJ2-7, reads DAMVIQNPRYQVTQFGKPVTLSCSQTLNHNVMYWYQQKSSQAPKLLFHYYDKDFNNEADTPDNFQSRRPNTSFCFLDIRSPGLGDTAMYLCATSSWDRAVYEQYFGPGTRLTVT.

The chain employs TRBV9 and TRBJ2-3; a weak D match, TRBD1 (6 bases). Germline lookup yields CDR1 SGDLS and CDR2 YYNGEE. The CDR3 spans 18 residues. The V gene lost 0 bases and the J gene lost 0 bases, with 17 bases spanning the gap. CDR3 sequence: CASSVATEQGDSTDTQYF. CDR3 in DNA: TGTGCCAGCAGCGTAGCCACCGAACAGGGCGACAGCACAGATACGCAGTATTTT.

This rearrangement joins TRBV15 to TRBJ1-2; 8 positions agree with TRBD1. Germline trimming cut 0 bases from V and 9 bases from J; bases unmatched to any gene: 9. The germline V gene encodes CDR1 LNHNV and CDR2 YYDKDF (reference sequence). The length of the CDR3 is 15 residues. The chain's CDR3 is CATSREGGTGSRYTF. The CDR3 coding sequence is TGTGCCACCAGCAGAGAAGGGGGGACAGGTTCTCGCTACACCTTC.

This CDR3 reads CSVGGRRGGGRTDTQYF. The CDR3 DNA reads as TGCAGCGTGGGCGGTCGCAGGGGAGGAGGACGCACAGATACGCAGTATTTT. The V gene is TRBV29-1, the J gene TRBJ2-3; D tentatively fits TRBD1 or TRBD2 (6 bases each). The germline gives CDR1 SQVTM, CDR2 ANQGSEA. The CDR3 sequence is 17 residues long. V dropped 6 bases and J dropped 1 base, with 23 bases sitting between them.

This chain joins TRBV6-1 and TRBJ2-4; perhaps TRBD2 as D (5 bases). Trimming removed 4 bases from V and 4 bases from J, with 17 bases in between. Germline values: CDR1 MNHNS, CDR2 SASEGT. The CDR3 is 16 amino acids. CDR3 region: CASSVVRGLGKNIQYF. CDR3 nucleotide sequence: TGTGCCAGCAGTGTCGTTCGCGGGCTGGGAAAAAACATTCAGTACTTC.

The rearrangement uses TRBV6-5 and TRBJ1-2; a possible D gene is TRBD1 (6 bases). V gave up 6 bases and J gave up 3 bases, with 14 bases separating them. Per the germline V gene, CDR1 is MNHEY and CDR2 is SVGAGI. The CDR3 has 14 residues. The DNA of the CDR3 is TGTGCCAGCAGGTCCGGTGCAGGGGACTATGGCTACACCTTC. Translated: CASRSGAGDYGYTF.

V is TRBV6-5 and J is TRBJ2-7; D remains ambiguous. In germline, CDR1 is MNHEY, CDR2 SVGAGI. V lost 6 bases and J lost 2, with 11 bases in between. CDR3 length: 13 amino acids. As DNA, the CDR3 is TGTGCCAGCAGGCCCTATACAGCCTACGAGCAGTACTTC. Amino acids: CASRPYTAYEQYF.

This chain connects TRBV18 to TRBJ2-2; a weak D match, TRBD2 (6 bases). The germline V gene has CDR1 KGHSH and CDR2 LQKENI. This CDR3 contains 15 residues. The V end lost 2 bases, the J end lost 8 bases, and 15 bases lay between the germline ends. CDR3 DNA sequence: TGTGCCAGCTCACCAAGCGGGTCAGGGACGGGGGAGCTGTTTTTT. Its translation is CASSPSGSGTGELFF. The variable domain in full, with the rest retrieved from reference TRBV18 and TRBJ2-2, is NAGVMQNPRHLVRRRGQEARLRCSPMKGHSHVYWYRQLPEEGLKFMVYLQKENIIDESGMPKERFSAEFPKEGPSILRIQQVVRGDSAAYFCASSPSGSGTGELFFGEGSRLTVL.

This chain joins TRBV6-5 and TRBJ2-5; weak D call: TRBD1 (6 bases). Germline V gene lookup returns CDR1 MNHEY and CDR2 SVGAGI. This CDR3 spans 15 amino acids. V was shortened by 0 bases and J by 5 bases, with 13 bases between the two germline ends. The CDR3 sequence: CASSYSLGQMETQYF. In nucleotides, the CDR3 is TGTGCCAGCAGTTACTCTTTAGGACAGATGGAGACCCAGTACTTC.

J is TRBJ1-1 and V is TRBV5-1, with D unclear. Trimming removed 0 bases at V and 0 bases at J, with 9 bases between. The CDR3 consists of 15 residues. The germline CDR1 and CDR2 sequences are SGHRS and YFSETQ. The CDR3 DNA follows: TGCGCCAGCAGCTTGGGAGGGCCTATGAACACTGAAGCTTTCTTT. As protein: CASSLGGPMNTEAFF.

This rearrangement joins TRBV11-3 to TRBJ1-1; no reliable D call. The germline V gene has CDR1 SGHNT and CDR2 YENEEA. This CDR3 is 13 amino acids long. The ends were cut back, 2 bases at V and 1 base at J, with 5 bases in the middle. CDR3 sequence: CASSLWRNTEAFF. The DNA of the CDR3 is TGTGCCAGCAGCTTATGGCGGAACACTGAAGCTTTCTTT.

The CDR3 nucleotides are TGTGCCAGCAGTTCAAAGGGCGGGGGGCCCTACGAGCAGTACTTC. Residues: CASSSKGGGPYEQYF. This rearrangement joins TRBV6-6 to TRBJ2-7, with 8 positions matching TRBD2. Unmatched junction bases numbered 7, after V lost 4 bases and J lost 2 bases. From germline, CDR1 is MNHNY and CDR2 SVGAGI (reference sequence). This CDR3 spans 15 amino acids.

The chain couples TRBV4-1 to TRBJ2-7, with a weak D call TRBD1 (6 bases). The CDR3 is 15 residues long. Deletions cut 0 bases from V and 6 bases from J, with 15 bases between. The germline CDR1 and CDR2 sequences are MGHRA and YSYEKL. CDR3 in amino acids: CASSQDPGARREQYF. In nucleotides, the CDR3 is TGCGCCAGCAGCCAAGATCCAGGGGCAAGGCGCGAGCAGTACTTC.

This sequence joins TRBV20-1 and TRBJ2-7, with 9 bases that match TRBD1. From germline, CDR1 is DFQATT and CDR2 SNEGSKA (reference sequence). Trimming at V came to 3 bases and at J to 0 bases, leaving 3 bases not matched to a gene. The CDR3 totals 14 residues. In DNA, the CDR3 is TGCAGTGCTAGTAGACAGGGGGTCTCCTACGAGCAGTACTTC. Translated, it gives CSASRQGVSYEQYF.

DNA for the CDR3: TGTGCCAAAGGGGGACAGGGGGCAGGCTATGGCTACACCTTC. Its protein is CAKGGQGAGYGYTF. This chain uses TRBV2 with TRBJ1-2; 12 nucleotides align to TRBD1. This CDR3 spans 14 amino acids. Germline CDR1 SNHLY, CDR2 FYNNEI. With 10 bases clipped from V and 4 bases from J, the junction kept 7 bases outside the gene matches.

The table lists this clone with a count of one. This chain joins TRBV2 and TRBJ1-6; D uncertain. CDR3 length equals 15 residues. Trimming took off 6 bases at V and 0 bases at J, with 9 bases between the two ends. Germline values: CDR1 SNHLY, CDR2 FYNNEI. The CDR3 reads CASSWASSYNSPLHF. The CDR3, as DNA: TGTGCCAGCAGCTGGGCTAGCTCCTATAATTCACCCCTCCACTTT.

The chain couples TRBV6-5 to TRBJ2-7; the match to TRBD1 covers 7 bases. The ends lost 8 bases at V and 0 bases at J; junction bases unmatched: 7. The CDR3 loop spans 14 amino acids. In germline, CDR1 is MNHEY, CDR2 SVGAGI. The CDR3 DNA reads as TGTGCCAGCCGCTTCGGGACAGCCTCCTACGAGCAGTACTTC. Its protein is CASRFGTASYEQYF.

The chain recombines TRBV7-9 with TRBJ2-4; 7 bases line up with TRBD1. The length of the CDR3 is 15 residues. V was pared by 6 bases and J by 3 bases, with 8 bases of the junction left unmatched. Germline-derived CDR1 and CDR2 are SEHNR and FQNEAQ (reference sequence). CDR3 residues: CASSTGESGKNIQYF. CDR3 DNA: TGTGCCAGCAGTACAGGGGAGTCGGGCAAAAACATTCAGTACTTC.

The rearrangement joins TRBV5-5 to TRBJ1-5, with D perhaps TRBD1 (5 bases). Trimming took off 2 bases at V and 3 bases at J, with 12 bases between the two ends. The length of the CDR3 is 15 residues. From germline, CDR1 is SGHKS and CDR2 YYEKEE (reference sequence). CDR3 residues: CASSFWGEFNQPQHF. CDR3 nucleotide sequence: TGTGCCAGCAGCTTCTGGGGGGAATTCAATCAGCCCCAGCATTTT.